This T cell receptor beta chain was documented in a study of blood T cell repertoires in COVID-19. Study details: Samples taken during acute and convalescent COVID-19 were collected in the United States, Italy and Spain. The analysed material was cDNA or gDNA that came from T cells, B-cell-depleted T cells, or PBMCs.

CDR3 length: 13 amino acids. V shed 2 bases and J shed 3 bases, with 8 bases lying between them. Germline V gene data show CDR1 as SGHNT and CDR2 as YENEEA. In the original analysis: Using reference gene primer amplification, nucleated cell counts were estimated. Sequencing was performed with immunoSEQ multiplex PCR; in TCRdb, only in-frame clones are kept and a portion is missing. V, J and clone size are those of that table, while D and trimming were read from the DNA. The sample contains 250,000 to 300,000 clones, around 80% of which appear only once. Sequenced material: peripheral blood. The clonotype originates from a man at least 80 years old with acute or convalescent COVID-19. J is TRBJ2-7 and V is TRBV11-3; D is uncertain. The CDR3 DNA sequence: TGTGCCAGCAGCTTATACAGCAACTACGAGCAGTACTTC. The encoded protein is CASSLYSNYEQYF.